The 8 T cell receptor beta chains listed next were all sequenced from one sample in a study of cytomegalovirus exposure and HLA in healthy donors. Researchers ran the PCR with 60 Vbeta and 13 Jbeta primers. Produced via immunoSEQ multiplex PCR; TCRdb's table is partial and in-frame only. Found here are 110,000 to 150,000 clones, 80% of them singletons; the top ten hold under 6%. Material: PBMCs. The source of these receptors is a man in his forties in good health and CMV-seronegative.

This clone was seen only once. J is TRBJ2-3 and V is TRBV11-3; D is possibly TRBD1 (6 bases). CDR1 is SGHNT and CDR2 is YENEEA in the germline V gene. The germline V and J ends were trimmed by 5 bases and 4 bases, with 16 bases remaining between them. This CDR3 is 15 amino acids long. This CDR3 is CASSQSLTGSDTQYF. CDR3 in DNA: TGTGCCAGCAGCCAATCCCTGACAGGTTCAGATACGCAGTATTTT.

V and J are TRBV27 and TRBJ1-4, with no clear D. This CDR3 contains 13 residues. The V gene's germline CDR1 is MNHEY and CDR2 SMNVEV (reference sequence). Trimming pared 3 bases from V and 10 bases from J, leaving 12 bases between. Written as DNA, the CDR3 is TGTGCCAGCAGTTTTCTCAACCCTACAAAACTGTTTTTT. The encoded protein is CASSFLNPTKLFF. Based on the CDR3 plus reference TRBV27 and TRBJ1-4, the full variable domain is EAQVTQNPRYLITVTGKKLTVTCSQNMNHEYMSWYRQDPGLGLRQIYYSMNVEVTDKGDVPEGYKVSRKEKRNFPLILESPSPNQTSLYFCASSFLNPTKLFFGSGTQLSVL.

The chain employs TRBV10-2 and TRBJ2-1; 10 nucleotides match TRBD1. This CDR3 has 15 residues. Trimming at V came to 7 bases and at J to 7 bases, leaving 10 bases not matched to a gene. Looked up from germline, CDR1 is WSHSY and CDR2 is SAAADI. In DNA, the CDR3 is TGCGCCAGCAAGTATGGGGACAGGGGCCAGAATGAGCAGTTCTTC. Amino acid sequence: CASKYGDRGQNEQFF.

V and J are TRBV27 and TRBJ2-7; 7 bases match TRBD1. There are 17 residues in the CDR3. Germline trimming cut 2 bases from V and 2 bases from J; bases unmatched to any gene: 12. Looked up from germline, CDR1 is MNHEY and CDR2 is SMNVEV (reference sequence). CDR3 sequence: CASSLPTLQGYPYEQYF. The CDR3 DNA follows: TGTGCCAGCAGTTTACCCACTCTACAGGGGTACCCCTACGAGCAGTACTTC.

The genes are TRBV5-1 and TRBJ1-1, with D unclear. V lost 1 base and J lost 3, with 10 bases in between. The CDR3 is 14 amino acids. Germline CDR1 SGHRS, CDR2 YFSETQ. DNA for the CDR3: TGCGCCAGCAGCTTGACCCAGAGGGACACTGAAGCTTTCTTT. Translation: CASSLTQRDTEAFF.

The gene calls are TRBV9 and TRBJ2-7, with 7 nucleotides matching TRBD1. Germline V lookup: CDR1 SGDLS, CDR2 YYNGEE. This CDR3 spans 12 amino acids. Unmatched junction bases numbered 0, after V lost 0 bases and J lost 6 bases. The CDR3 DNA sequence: TGTGCCAGCAGCGTAGACAGGGGCGAGCAGTACTTC. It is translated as CASSVDRGEQYF.

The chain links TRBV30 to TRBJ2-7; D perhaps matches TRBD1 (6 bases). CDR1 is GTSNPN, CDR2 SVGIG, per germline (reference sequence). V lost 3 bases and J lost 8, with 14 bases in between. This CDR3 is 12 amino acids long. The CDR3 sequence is CAWRQNTGKQYF. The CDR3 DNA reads TGTGCCTGGAGGCAAAACACAGGGAAGCAGTACTTC.

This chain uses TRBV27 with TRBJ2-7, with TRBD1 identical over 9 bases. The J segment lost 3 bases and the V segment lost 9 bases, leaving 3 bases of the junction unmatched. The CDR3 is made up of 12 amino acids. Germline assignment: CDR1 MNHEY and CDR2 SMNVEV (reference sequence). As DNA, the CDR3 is TGTGCCAGTTGGGACAGGGTCTACGAGCAGTACTTC. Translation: CASWDRVYEQYF.